These T cell receptor beta chains were read from a single sample in a study of T cell repertoires in cytomegalovirus infection. Which antigens these TCRs recognize remains unknown. TCRdb re-called the reads with MiXCR, one entry per CDR3 protein. This sample yields about 920,000 distinct CDR3 sequences, of which roughly 31% are seen a single time; over 10% belongs to the top ten. Material: cultured CD8+ T cells from PBMCs, obtained from culture after CMV antigen stimulation. The receptor set was obtained from a human donor in good health (CMV status not recorded). Some clones in this sample may be carry-over from other donors' samples. Both conserved end residues are part of each CDR3. A D gene is named only where the DNA matches it firmly. Size is omitted from some rows. Given values are once, few, many or a class for expanded clones.

clone size	V gene	D gene	J gene	CDR3 length	CDR3 DNA	CDR3 protein
.	TRBV7-9	.	TRBJ1-5	13	TGTGTCAGCAGCTTAGAGTGGAATCAGCCCCAGCATTTT	CVSSLEWNQPQHF
many	TRBV7-8	TRBD1	TRBJ1-5	16	TGTGCCAGCAGCTTAGGTGGACAGGGCAGCAATCAGCCCCAGCATTTT	CASSLGGQGSNQPQHF
.	TRBV7-9	.	TRBJ1-2	16	TGTGCCAGCAGCTTAGGGGGGCAGTGGTCTAACTATGGCTACACCTTC	CASSLGGQWSNYGYTF
few	TRBV24-1	TRBD1	TRBJ1-2	13	TGTGCCACCAGTGATCTAGAGGGACAGCAATTTGCCTTC	CATSDLEGQQFAF
.	TRBV7-9	.	TRBJ2-4	11	TGTGCCAGCAGCATATCTCGGGACCAGTACTTC	CASSISRDQYF
few	TRBV24-1	.	TRBJ2-1	14	TGTGCCACCAGTGTTAAGGCTACGTACAATGAGCAGTTCTTC	CATSVKATYNEQFF
.	TRBV27	TRBD2	TRBJ2-7	13	TGTGCCAGCAGGGGAGGGCCCCTGGGAGAGCAGTACTTC	CASRGGPLGEQYF
few	TRBV20-1	.	TRBJ1-5	15	TGCAGTGCCCCCGACAGAGACCAGAGTAATCAGCCCCAGCATTTT	CSAPDRDQSNQPQHF
few	TRBV7-9	.	TRBJ2-1	12	TGTGCCAGCAGCTCCGGAGGGCTTGAGCAGTTCTTC	CASSSGGLEQFF
.	TRBV6-6	.	TRBJ2-5	12	TGTGCCAGCAGTTACTCGAATGGAGACCAGTACTTC	CASSYSNGDQYF
.	TRBV27	.	TRBJ1-1	12	TGTGCCAGCGTCGGTCCAAACACTGAAGCTTTCTTT	CASVGPNTEAFF
few	TRBV11-1	TRBD1	TRBJ2-2	17	TGTGCCAGCAGCCCCTCACTCCGGGACAGGGGCACCGGGGAGCTGTTTTTT	CASSPSLRDRGTGELFF
.	TRBV4-1	TRBD1	TRBJ2-7	16	TGCGCCAGCAGTAACTTAGGGACAGGGGGCTCCTACGAGCAGTACTTC	CASSNLGTGGSYEQYF
few	TRBV10-3	TRBD1	TRBJ2-6	19	TGTGCCATCAGTGACCGTAGGGTACAGGGGGCCTCAGGGGCCAACGTCCTGACTTTC	CAISDRRVQGASGANVLTF
many	TRBV7-6	.	TRBJ2-7	13	TGTGCCAGCAGCTTAAAAGACCTCTACGAGCAGTACTTC	CASSLKDLYEQYF
.	TRBV7-6	.	TRBJ2-7	14	TGTGCCAGCAGCTTAAGTCGGCGGGGCTACGAGCAGTACTTC	CASSLSRRGYEQYF
few	TRBV7-6	.	TRBJ1-5	16	TGTGCCAGCAGCTTAGGTGTCCCGACAGTGAATCAGCCCCAGCATTTT	CASSLGVPTVNQPQHF
.	TRBV27	TRBD1	TRBJ1-5	15	TGTGCCAGCAGTACGCGGACAGGGGCCAATCAGCCCCAGCATTTT	CASSTRTGANQPQHF
many	TRBV6-1	.	TRBJ1-1	13	TGTGCCAGCAGGGCTTGGGATGGCACTGAAGCTTTCTTT	CASRAWDGTEAFF
.	TRBV5-1	.	TRBJ2-2	15	TGCGCCAGCAGCTTAAGGATGGGGGCCACCGGGGAGCTGTTTTTT	CASSLRMGATGELFF
.	TRBV27	.	TRBJ2-3	16	TGTGCCAGCAGTTTATTGAGAACCAGGGGCACAGATACGCAGTATTTT	CASSLLRTRGTDTQYF
.	TRBV6-4	.	TRBJ1-2	14	TGTGCCAGCAGTGTAACCTCACAGGCCTATGGCTACACCTTC	CASSVTSQAYGYTF
few	TRBV7-6	.	TRBJ2-3	13	TGTGCCAGCAGCCCGCCCCTAGCGGATACGCAGTATTTT	CASSPPLADTQYF
many	TRBV7-7	.	TRBJ2-1	13	TGTGCTAGCAGCTTAGGGTGGTACAATGAGCAGTTCTTC	CASSLGWYNEQFF
.	TRBV19	TRBD1	TRBJ1-2	15	TGTGCCAGTAGGACGGACAGGGCGGCCCCTATGGGCTACACCTTC	CASRTDRAAPMGYTF
few	TRBV27	TRBD1	TRBJ2-5	15	TGTGCCAGCAGTTCCGATCGACAGGGGCAAGAGACCCAGTACTTC	CASSSDRQGQETQYF
.	TRBV20-1	.	TRBJ2-5	15	TGCAGTGCTAGAGATACGGGGCTAGCCGAGGAGACCCAGTACTTC	CSARDTGLAEETQYF
.	TRBV4-1	.	TRBJ1-4	16	TGCGCCAGCAGCCCCGTTCGGGACTTTACAGGTGAAAAACTGTTTTTT	CASSPVRDFTGEKLFF
.	TRBV7-9	TRBD1	TRBJ2-7	15	TGTGCCAGCAGCTTACCGGACAGGAGCCCCTACGAGCAGTACTTC	CASSLPDRSPYEQYF
few	TRBV7-9	TRBD1	TRBJ1-5	15	TGTGCCAGCAGCTGGGGACAGGGGGCTGATCAGCCCCAGCATTTT	CASSWGQGADQPQHF
.	TRBV20-1	.	TRBJ2-3	17	TGCAGTGCCCGAAACCCCAAGTTTTCCCCCGCAACAGATACGCAGTATTTT	CSARNPKFSPATDTQYF
.	TRBV19	.	TRBJ1-1	17	TGTGCCAGTAGCCCCCGTTTTGGTGCAGGGTGGAACACTGAAGCTTTCTTT	CASSPRFGAGWNTEAFF
many	TRBV7-9	TRBD1	TRBJ1-2	15	TGTGCCAGCAGCTTAGCTGGACAGGCGTACTATGGCTACACCTTC	CASSLAGQAYYGYTF
few	TRBV7-9	.	TRBJ1-1	16	TGTGCCAGCAGCTCTCCGGGACTCCCGTTGAACACTGAAGCTTTCTTT	CASSSPGLPLNTEAFF
.	TRBV6-5	.	TRBJ1-1	15	TGTGCCAGCAGTTACTCTCAGGAGGCTCGTACTGAAGCTTTCTTT	CASSYSQEARTEAFF
few	TRBV12-3/TRBV12-4	TRBD2	TRBJ2-1	15	TGTGCCAGCAGTTTGACTAGCGGGGGGTTCAATGAGCAGTTCTTC	CASSLTSGGFNEQFF
.	TRBV6-2/TRBV6-3	TRBD2	TRBJ2-1	18	TGTGCCAGCACCACCCGGGGGGACCGGCTTTCCTCCTACAATGAGCAGTTCTTC	CASTTRGDRLSSYNEQFF
.	TRBV6-6	.	TRBJ2-1	15	TGTGCCAGCACCCCAGCGAGGAGCTCCTACAATGAGCAGTTCTTC	CASTPARSSYNEQFF
.	TRBV7-6	TRBD2	TRBJ2-2	15	TGTGCCCCAAAGTCTAGCGGGTTCAACACCGGGGAGCTGTTTTTT	CAPKSSGFNTGELFF
many	TRBV27	.	TRBJ2-2	12	TGTGCCAGCAGCTTAAGTGCCGGGGAGCTGTTTTTT	CASSLSAGELFF
.	TRBV28	TRBD1	TRBJ1-1	14	TGTGCCAGCAGTCTACAGGGGGTGATCACTGAAGCTTTCTTT	CASSLQGVITEAFF
.	TRBV5-5	TRBD1	TRBJ2-4	14	TGTGCCAGCAGCTGGGGACAGGGTAAAAACATTCAGTACTTC	CASSWGQGKNIQYF
.	TRBV27	.	TRBJ2-4	13	TGTGCCAGCAGTTCGACCTACAAAAACATTCAGTACTTC	CASSSTYKNIQYF
few	TRBV2	.	TRBJ1-4	11	TGTGCCAGCAGTGATAACGAAAAACTGTTTTTT	CASSDNEKLFF
few	TRBV4-3	.	TRBJ1-1	15	TGCGCCAGCAGCCAAGGGGGAGAACTGGACACTGAAGCTTTCTTT	CASSQGGELDTEAFF
few	TRBV6-5	.	TRBJ1-1	17	TGTGCCAGCAGGCCCGAAAGGGAGGTCTTAATGAACACTGAAGCTTTCTTT	CASRPEREVLMNTEAFF
few	TRBV27	.	TRBJ2-7	13	TGTGCCAGCAGTTTATCGGATGAAAACGAGCAGTACTTC	CASSLSDENEQYF
few	TRBV6-6	.	TRBJ2-7	12	TGTGCCAGCATTTCAGGACGTGGCGAGCAGTACTTC	CASISGRGEQYF
.	TRBV28	.	TRBJ1-6	17	TGTGCCAGCAGTCCGTTGAGGGGGTACGGGGGGAATTCACCCCTCCACTTT	CASSPLRGYGGNSPLHF
.	TRBV6-5	.	TRBJ1-5	14	TGTGCCAGCAGTTACTCCCCGGTGGATCAGCCCCAGCATTTT	CASSYSPVDQPQHF
few	TRBV6-5	.	TRBJ1-2	14	TGTGCCAGCAGTTACTCGACAGCCTCCTATGGCTACACCTTC	CASSYSTASYGYTF
few	TRBV7-6	.	TRBJ1-2	12	TGTGCCAGCAGCTCAGGGGAGGATGGCTACACCTTC	CASSSGEDGYTF
.	TRBV24-1	TRBD1	TRBJ2-5	14	TGTGCCACCAGTGACCGGGACAGGGGACGAACCCAGTACTTC	CATSDRDRGRTQYF
.	TRBV7-6	TRBD2	TRBJ2-5	18	TGTGCCAGCAGCTCCATCCCGTGGAGGGCGGGGGTTCAAGAGACCCAGTACTTC	CASSSIPWRAGVQETQYF
many	TRBV7-8	.	TRBJ1-5	15	TGTGCCAGCAGCTTAGAATTGGCAGGAAATCAGCCCCAGCATTTT	CASSLELAGNQPQHF
.	TRBV6-1	.	TRBJ2-7	15	TGTGCCAGCAGTGAAGCAAAGAGGAGCTCCTACGAGCAGTACTTC	CASSEAKRSSYEQYF
.	TRBV7-3	.	TRBJ1-2	14	TGTGCCAGCAGCTTAAGCCCAGACGGGAATGGCTACACCTTC	CASSLSPDGNGYTF
many	TRBV7-2	.	TRBJ2-7	12	TGTGCCAGCAGCTTCCTCTTTTGGGAGCAGTACTTC	CASSFLFWEQYF
.	TRBV5-1	.	TRBJ2-1	12	TGCGCCAGCAGCACACAGTGGAATGAGCAGTTCTTC	CASSTQWNEQFF